The TCR beta chain described here comes from a study of T cell responses to AZD1222 COVID-19 vaccine. Sequenced by immunoSEQ multiplex PCR; TCRdb stores in-frame clones only, minus some. The profile shows 50,000 to 70,000 clones, 75% to 90% of them singletons. General study points: Repertoire sampling occurred only after the peak T cell response. Spike regions recognized by vaccine-associated CD4 TCRs spanned the protein, led by 160-218 and 743-854. With two AZD1222 doses given, Spike-specific TCR breadth and depth both rose. A mostly white British donor set with more females was recruited, and clonal diversity was possibly underestimated.

About this clone itself: Its antigen is currently unknown.

Specimen: peripheral blood, collected on day 0 of MenACWY control vaccination. The clonotype was recovered from an adult in good health.

The DNA of the CDR3 is TGCAGTGCTAGTCCCCGGACTAACCCCCACGAGCAGTACTTC. Protein product: CSASPRTNPHEQYF. The gene calls are TRBV20-1 and TRBJ2-7, with D perhaps TRBD2 (6 bases). The V end lost 3 bases, the J end lost 5 bases, and 17 bases lay between the germline ends. The CDR3 runs 14 residues. The V gene's germline CDR1 is DFQATT and CDR2 SNEGSKA (reference sequence).